This T cell receptor (beta chain) originates from a study of CD8 T cells in ankylosing spondylitis. Concerning this clonotype: Its matching antigen is unknown.

It was by quantitative 5'-RACE with molecular barcodes that TCR beta libraries were made. TCRdb re-called the 5' RACE reads through MiXCR, storing one row per CDR3 protein. Here the sample spans around 280,000 distinct CDR3 sequences, around 19% being singletons. Points from the study as a whole: Reactive arthritis synovial fluid and blood previously showed some of these motif variants. Those disease-linked clones were CD8+; they were also relatively rare in peripheral blood. Significant enrichment of disease-linked clones was reportedly seen in matched ankylosing spondylitis synovial fluid.

This TCR came from a male donor with ankylosing spondylitis or in good health (not recorded which). Source material: blood, either unsorted or a sorted T cell fraction (not recorded which).

CDR3 in DNA: TGTGCCATCCAAGGGGTTGCGGGGGGACCTAGCACAGATACGCAGTATTTT. Translating it yields CAIQGVAGGPSTDTQYF. The rearrangement uses TRBV12-3 or TRBV12-4 and TRBJ2-3, with 8 bases matching TRBD2. The length of the CDR3 is 17 residues. The ends lost 10 bases at V and 0 bases at J; junction bases unmatched: 15.